Listed below are T cell receptor beta chains from one sample, sequenced in a study of blood T cells in healthy people across ages. TCRdb recomputed calls from the 5' RACE reads with MiXCR, one row per CDR3 protein. The table has around 650,000 distinct CDR3 sequences, around 41% seen once; the top ten hold about 32%. The sequencing sample was made of blood. The receptor source for this set is a man of 80 years or more in good health. Each CDR3 is given with its conserved first and last residue. The order of the fields is D gene, J gene, clone size, V gene, CDR3 DNA, CDR3 protein. D genes are given only for firm matches. Only part of the rows carry a size: once, few, many, or a class if the clone is expanded.

- TRBJ1-4 many TRBV11-2 TGTGCCAGCAGCGCCAGACCCAATGAAAAACTGTTTTTT CASSARPNEKLFF
TRBD1 TRBJ1-5 - TRBV5-1 TGCGCCAGCAGCCGGACAGGGGAATCCGGACAGCCCCAGCATTTT CASSRTGESGQPQHF
TRBD2 TRBJ2-5 few TRBV20-1 TGCAGTGCTAGAGATCCCCAAACTAGCGGTTGGCTCCAAGAGACCCAGTACTTC CSARDPQTSGWLQETQYF
TRBD2 TRBJ2-3 - TRBV20-1 TGCAGTGCTAGCGCTGGGACTAGCGGGAAGGCCCCTAGCACAGATACGCAGTATTTT CSASAGTSGKAPSTDTQYF
TRBD1 TRBJ1-6 few TRBV27 TGTGCCAGCAGCCGTAACCGGGACAGCAATTCACCCCTCCACTTT CASSRNRDSNSPLHF
- TRBJ2-5 - TRBV25-1 TGTGCCAGCAGTGGAGGGACCATGCCTTGCGGGCAGTACTTC CASSGGTMPCGQYF
TRBD1 TRBJ2-7 few TRBV7-2 TGTGCCAGCAGCTCGAACGGGGGACAGGGGGCGTTCGAGCAGTACTTC CASSSNGGQGAFEQYF
- TRBJ2-1 medium-sized TRBV20-1 TGCAGTGCTAGCGGGCCTCTAGGGGTCAATGAGCAGTTCTTC CSASGPLGVNEQFF
TRBD1 TRBJ2-1 - TRBV12-3/TRBV12-4 TGTGCCAGCAGTTTGTACCAGGGGGCTAGAGATGAGCAGTTCTTC CASSLYQGARDEQFF
- TRBJ2-5 - TRBV11-2 TGTGCCAGCAGCTTAAAGGAAGCCCAGTACTTC CASSLKEAQYF
TRBD2 TRBJ2-5 - TRBV9 TGTGCCAGCAGCGTAGAGGGGACTAGATTTGGAGAGACCCAGTACTTC CASSVEGTRFGETQYF
- TRBJ2-3 - TRBV7-9 TGTGCCAGCAGTACATCAGGGTTATCGCGGACAGATACGCAGTATTTT CASSTSGLSRTDTQYF
- TRBJ2-2 - TRBV6-6 TGTGCCAGCAACATCATGGGGGGAACCGGGGAGCTGTTTTTT CASNIMGGTGELFF
TRBD2 TRBJ2-7 few TRBV28 TGTGCCAGCAGGGTGCCTGGCGGGAGCGTCGAGCAGTACTTC CASRVPGGSVEQYF